The 4 T cell receptor beta chains given below trace back to one sample, sequenced in a study of vaccination effects on CD4 cells after COVID-19 (dated by TCRdb to 2021 to 2024). To identify antigen-specific CD4+ T cell clonotypes by their expansion, the ViraFEST assay first stimulated PBMC with viral peptide pools and then applied TCR sequencing. After 10 days of culture, CD4+ T cells were isolated with the EasySep CD4+ T cell isolation kit. Convalescent patients had PCR-confirmed SARS-CoV-2 infection between March and December 2020, before Alpha, Beta and Delta variants emerged in the United States. The library came from the immunoSEQ multiplex PCR assay. As stored in TCRdb, this immuneACCESS dataset retains in-frame rearrangements with V and J assigned. A fraction of the clones does not appear; measured against another copy, unresolved V genes explain less than half of the discrepancy, and the remainder lacks a known reason. Present in this sample are some 38,000 clones, approximately 72% of which were seen just once. The ten most abundant clones make up about 17% of the sample.

These TCRs' antigens remain unknown. The sequenced sample was CD4+ T cells from PBMCs cultured with HCoV-NL63 spike peptides, obtained before COVID-19 vaccination. The cell subset or site label, as the study defines it: HCoV-NL63 spike overlapping peptide pool stimulation. The receptor set was obtained from a human donor who had a prior SARS-CoV-2 infection.

The chain couples TRBV7-9 to TRBJ1-2; D may be TRBD1 (5 bases). Germline assignment: CDR1 SEHNR and CDR2 FQNEAQ (reference sequence). V was pared by 5 bases and J by 1 base, with 11 bases between. CDR3 size: 14 residues. CDR3: CASSPGGGNYGYTF. DNA of the CDR3: TGTGCCAGCAGCCCGGGGGGGGGTAACTATGGCTACACCTTC.

V is TRBV19 and J is TRBJ2-6, with D unresolved. Trimming cost V 3 bases and J 2 bases, with 8 bases left between them. The germline V gene encodes CDR1 LNHDA and CDR2 SQIVND (reference sequence). This CDR3 is built from 15 residues. CDR3 bases: TGTGCCAGTAGTATCATAGAGACTGGGGCCAACGTCCTGACTTTC. The encoded protein is CASSIIETGANVLTF.

The J gene is TRBJ2-2, the V gene TRBV6-2 or TRBV6-3; D remains unclear. The V end lost 1 base, the J end lost 6 bases, and 9 bases lay between the germline ends. The CDR3 spans 14 residues. The germline CDR1 and CDR2 sequences are MNHEY and SVGEGT. The CDR3 DNA sequence: TGTGCCAGCAGTTACTATGCTCCTTCCGGGGAGCTGTTTTTT. This encodes CASSYYAPSGELFF.

The gene calls are TRBV15 and TRBJ2-3; 10 nucleotides match TRBD2. The germline gives CDR1 LNHNV, CDR2 YYDKDF (reference sequence). There are 17 residues in the CDR3. After removal of 0 bases from V and 4 bases from J, the junction contained 7 bases not matched to a gene. The CDR3 sequence: CATSRDVLAGTADTQYF. The CDR3, as DNA: TGTGCCACCAGCAGAGATGTACTAGCGGGAACGGCAGATACGCAGTATTTT.